This T cell receptor beta chain was sequenced during a study of T cells in Graves' hyperthyroidism and ophthalmopathy. The table lists this clonotype with many counts. This CDR3 region has 14 residues. Trimming shortened V by 6 bases and J by 2 bases, and 14 bases separated the two germline ends. The PBMCs studied were ones that came from 8 to 10 ml fresh peripheral blood. RNA transcripts gave rise to amplified TCR beta CDR3 regions. The primer set for the first-round RT-PCR of the TCR CDR3 was HTBI. TCRdb used MiXCR to reprocess the multiplex PCR reads, holding one entry per CDR3 protein. Of about half a million distinct CDR3 sequences detected, around 20% appear once; the ten largest clones hold roughly 44%.

The sample consisted of blood. The rearrangement links TRBV12-3 or TRBV12-4 to TRBJ2-7; perhaps TRBD2 as D (5 bases). This clonotype was sampled from a man in his forties with Graves' ophthalmopathy. CDR3 DNA sequence: TGTGCCAGCAGACCGGACTTGATTACCTACGAGCAGTACTTC. This codes for CASRPDLITYEQYF.